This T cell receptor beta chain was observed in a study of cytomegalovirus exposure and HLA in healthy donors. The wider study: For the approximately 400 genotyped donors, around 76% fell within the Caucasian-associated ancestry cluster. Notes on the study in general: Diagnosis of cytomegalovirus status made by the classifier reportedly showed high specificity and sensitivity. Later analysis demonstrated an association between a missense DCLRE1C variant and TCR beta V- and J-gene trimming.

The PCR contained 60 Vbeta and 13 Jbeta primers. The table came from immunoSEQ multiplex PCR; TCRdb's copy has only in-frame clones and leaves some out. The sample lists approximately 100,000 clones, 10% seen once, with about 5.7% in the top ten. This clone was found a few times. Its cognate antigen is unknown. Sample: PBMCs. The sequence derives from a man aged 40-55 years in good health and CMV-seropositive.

In DNA, the CDR3 is TGCAGCGTCTGGGACAGGAACACTGAAGCTTTCTTT. Translating it yields CSVWDRNTEAFF. The chain couples TRBV29-1 to TRBJ1-1, with TRBD1 matching over 7 bases. Germline V gene data show CDR1 as SQVTM and CDR2 as ANQGSEA. Trimming took 6 bases from V and 1 from J; bases not matched to a gene: 2. This CDR3 comprises 12 residues.